This T cell receptor (beta chain) derives from a study of shared clonotypes between healthy human individuals. This CDR3 is built from 14 residues. V dropped 7 bases and J dropped 9; count of bases not matched to a gene: 9. The germline V gene has CDR1 GTSNPN and CDR2 SVGIG (reference sequence). In its sample, this clone was seen a few times. Generated by immunoSEQ multiplex PCR, the TCRdb table keeps only in-frame clones and is missing some. The table shows about 2 million clones, with 85% to 95% occurring only once. This chain connects TRBV30 to TRBJ2-1, with 13 nucleotides matching TRBD2. Sequenced material: naive CD4+ T cells sorted from blood. Subset specified: CD45RA+ positively selected. The clonotype originates from a man between 18 and 29 years old in good health. CDR3 region: CAYLLAGGPAEQFF. DNA for the CDR3: TGTGCCTATTTACTAGCGGGGGGGCCCGCTGAGCAGTTCTTC.